The T cell receptor beta chain described here comes from a study of radiotherapy plus CTLA-4 blockade in lung cancer. The overall study: Under 20% of patients responded objectively, and approximately 33% achieved disease control.

On this clone itself: The antigen remains undetermined.

Method: immunoSEQ multiplex PCR; TCRdb's copy keeps in-frame clones and lacks some. The data show more than 55,000 clones, around 85% seen once. The ends were cut back, 5 bases at V and 0 bases at J, with 11 bases in the middle. CDR3 length equals 15 residues. Germline CDR1 is LNHDA and CDR2 is SQIVND (reference sequence). General observations from the study: Radiotherapy plus ipilimumab was followed by expansion in blood of tumor-derived TCR clones. Response, reportedly, was best predicted by interferon-beta along with early blood T cell clone dynamics.

The gene calls are TRBV19 and TRBJ1-5; the D gene is possibly TRBD1 (5 bases). Sequencing was performed on peripheral blood, taken from a patient treated with radiotherapy plus ipilimumab. This clonotype was sampled from a human donor with non-small cell lung cancer who had a complete response to radiotherapy plus ipilimumab. Here the CDR3 reads CASSYQGYSNQPQHF. CDR3 in DNA: TGTGCCAGTAGTTACCAGGGTTATAGCAATCAGCCCCAGCATTTT.